The 28 T cell receptor beta chains reported below all come from one sample, sequenced in a study of OX40 agonist ivuxolimab in advanced cancers. Only in-frame clones appear in the TCRdb table, and some are missing; sequencing was by immunoSEQ multiplex PCR. The data contain about 73,000 clones, under 90% of them seen just once; the ten biggest clones take up around 2.3%. The material sequenced was CD4+ or CD8+ T cells sorted from blood, taken in a trial of the OX40 agonist ivuxolimab. These receptors originate from an adult with an advanced solid tumor such as melanoma, head and neck, liver or kidney cancer.

The chain is built from TRBV11-1 and TRBJ2-5; TRBD1 agrees at 7 bases. The CDR3 runs 15 residues. From germline, CDR1 is SGHAT and CDR2 FQDESV (reference sequence). The trim removed 5 bases at V and 5 bases at J, leaving 11 bases unmatched. The CDR3 loop is CASSVRGGGRETQYF. CDR3 coding DNA: TGTGCCAGCAGCGTTAGAGGGGGCGGCCGGGAGACCCAGTACTTC.

V gene TRBV6-1 combines with J gene TRBJ2-7; 8 positions match TRBD1. V was pared by 7 bases and J by 2 bases, with 10 bases of the junction left unmatched. The germline V gene encodes CDR1 MNHNS and CDR2 SASEGT. The CDR3 consists of 15 residues. The CDR3 region has the DNA TGTGCCAGCAAAGGCAGGACAGGGATTACCTACGAGCAGTACTTC. It translates to CASKGRTGITYEQYF.

The chain joins TRBV7-9 to TRBJ1-5; perhaps TRBD1 as D (6 bases). This CDR3 spans 16 amino acids. V was trimmed by 5 bases and J by 0 bases, leaving 14 bases between them. Germline V CDR1 and CDR2: SEHNR, FQNEAQ (reference sequence). CDR3 bases: TGTGCCAGCAGCGCCGAGACAGGTTATAGCAATCAGCCCCAGCATTTT. Its protein is CASSAETGYSNQPQHF.

The rearrangement links TRBV7-2 to TRBJ2-1, with 8 bases aligning to TRBD2. V dropped 7 bases and J dropped 3; count of bases not matched to a gene: 2. The CDR3 runs 13 residues. Germline-derived CDR1 and CDR2 are SGHTA and FQGNSA. The CDR3 loop reads CASTSGYYNEQFF. For the CDR3, the DNA is TGTGCCAGCACTAGCGGGTACTACAATGAGCAGTTCTTC.

The genes are TRBV19 and TRBJ1-2; no reliable D call. CDR1 and CDR2 (germline): LNHDA, SQIVND (reference sequence). Trimming took off 4 bases at V and 6 bases at J, with 12 bases between the two ends. This CDR3 contains 13 residues. The DNA of the CDR3 is TGTGCCAGTAGTAGACCCAGTTTTCATGGCTACACCTTC. Its protein product is CASSRPSFHGYTF.

This clone was seen a single time. V is TRBV12-5 and J is TRBJ2-7, with TRBD1 matching over 7 bases. The CDR3 is 20 residues long. Per germline, CDR1 LGHNT and CDR2 FRNRAP. Germline trimming cut 0 bases from V and 1 base from J; bases unmatched to any gene: 18. The CDR3 DNA sequence: TGTGCTAGTGGTTTGGTGGTTCGGTGGACAGGCCAAGACGGGTCCTACGAGCAGTACTTC. Translated, it gives CASGLVVRWTGQDGSYEQYF.

V usage is TRBV30 and J usage is TRBJ2-2, with TRBD1 identical over 10 bases. Germline assignment: CDR1 GTSNPN and CDR2 SVGIG (reference sequence). The CDR3 covers 14 residues. Losses at the gene ends were 4 bases for V and 8 bases for J; bases not matched to a gene: 7. The CDR3 here is CAWTGTGDRGELFF. The CDR3 nucleotides are TGTGCCTGGACCGGGACAGGGGACAGAGGGGAGCTGTTTTTT. Filled out from reference TRBV30 and TRBJ2-2, the complete variable domain reads SQTIHQWPATLVQPVGSPLSLECTVEGTSNPNLYWYRQAAGRGLQLLFYSVGIGQISSEVPQNLSASRPQDRQFILSSKKLLLSDSGFYLCAWTGTGDRGELFFGEGSRLTVL.

The rearrangement joins TRBV5-1 to TRBJ1-6; D is unclear. V gave up 4 bases and J gave up 6 bases, with 20 bases separating them. Germline CDR1 SGHRS, CDR2 YFSETQ. This CDR3 contains 17 residues. CDR3 coding DNA: TGCGCCAGCAGCGATTATTCCGGGTCTCCCTTTAATTCACCCCTCCACTTT. Translating it yields CASSDYSGSPFNSPLHF.

The chain employs TRBV30 and TRBJ2-1; 8 nucleotides match TRBD2. The CDR3 totals 15 residues. The junction had 10 bases not matched to a gene; V was cut back by 3 bases and J by 6 bases. Looked up from germline, CDR1 is GTSNPN and CDR2 is SVGIG (reference sequence). The CDR3 sequence: CAWRLPGLGANEQFF. In nucleotides, the CDR3 is TGTGCCTGGAGACTACCGGGACTAGGCGCCAATGAGCAGTTCTTC.

The chain uses TRBV12-5 and TRBJ1-4, with 7 positions matching TRBD1. The CDR3 length is 17 residues. Germline V gene lookup returns CDR1 LGHNT and CDR2 FRNRAP. V lost 2 bases, J lost 1 base, and 7 bases stayed unmatched. CDR3 amino acids: CASGLLEQGLTNEKLFF. The CDR3 nucleotides read TGTGCTAGTGGTTTGCTCGAACAGGGGTTAACTAATGAAAAACTGTTTTTT.

This chain joins TRBV6-5 and TRBJ1-5; D ambiguous. The V gene lost 2 bases and the J gene lost 3 bases, with 5 bases spanning the gap. The CDR3 extends over 13 amino acids. Germline CDR1 is MNHEY and CDR2 is SVGAGI. The CDR3 spells CASSYPNNQPQHF. The CDR3 coding sequence is TGTGCCAGCAGTTACCCCAACAATCAGCCCCAGCATTTT.

The V and J genes are TRBV4-3 and TRBJ1-6, with D perhaps TRBD1 (6 bases). This CDR3 is built from 18 residues. V was trimmed by 1 base and J by 4 bases, leaving 17 bases between them. Looked up from germline, CDR1 is LGHNA and CDR2 is YSLEER. The CDR3 region is CASSQGLGGLTYNSPLHF. In DNA form, the CDR3 reads TGCGCCAGCAGCCAAGGCCTAGGGGGACTAACATATAATTCACCCCTCCACTTT.

This clone has only one observation. V gene TRBV6-4 combines with J gene TRBJ1-4; no definite D call. The V end lost 5 bases, the J end lost 3 bases, and 7 bases lay between the germline ends. Per germline, CDR1 MRHNA and CDR2 SNTAGT. The CDR3 loop spans 13 amino acids. The CDR3 DNA sequence: TGTGCCAGCAGTAACGAATCTAATGAAAAACTGTTTTTT. Amino acids: CASSNESNEKLFF.

The chain couples TRBV11-2 to TRBJ2-7; 8 bases map to TRBD2. CDR1 is SGHAT and CDR2 is FQNNGV in the germline V gene. The V segment lost 4 bases and the J segment 5 bases; nucleotides outside the gene matches: 10. This CDR3 is 15 amino acids long. CDR3 residues: CASSSRLARENEQYF. For the CDR3, the DNA is TGTGCCAGCAGCTCAAGACTAGCGAGAGAAAACGAGCAGTACTTC.

The V and J genes are TRBV18 and TRBJ1-1, with no clear D. The CDR3 loop spans 14 amino acids. V was cut by 1 base and J by 3 bases, with 9 bases left in between. Germline V lookup: CDR1 KGHSH, CDR2 LQKENI. The CDR3 here is CASSPLGRDTEAFF. CDR3 nucleotides: TGTGCCAGCTCACCACTTGGGAGGGACACTGAAGCTTTCTTT.

The chain carries TRBV27 and TRBJ2-1; TRBD1 matches 7 bases. Unmatched junction bases numbered 9, after V lost 5 bases and J lost 5 bases. CDR1 and CDR2 from the germline V gene are MNHEY and SMNVEV (reference sequence). The CDR3 sequence is 15 residues long. This CDR3 is CASSTLDRFNNEQFF. The CDR3 nucleotides read TGTGCCAGCAGTACCTTGGACAGGTTTAACAATGAGCAGTTCTTC.

The rearrangement links TRBV15 to TRBJ2-2, with D possibly being TRBD1 or TRBD2 (6 bases each). Germline CDR1 LNHNV, CDR2 YYDKDF (reference sequence). Trimming left V 1 base short and J 9 bases short, with 9 bases between. This CDR3 has 13 residues. CDR3 in amino acids: CATSRAGARELFF. CDR3 DNA: TGTGCCACCAGCAGAGCGGGGGCACGGGAGCTGTTTTTT.

This rearrangement joins TRBV12-5 to TRBJ1-5; the D gene is possibly TRBD1 (5 bases). V shed 2 bases and J shed 2 bases, with 13 bases lying between them. The CDR3 is 16 amino acids. Per germline, CDR1 LGHNT and CDR2 FRNRAP. CDR3 bases: TGTGCTAGTGGTTTGCCAAGTCCGGGGGGCAATCAGCCCCAGCATTTT. It yields the protein CASGLPSPGGNQPQHF.

The chain is built from TRBV12-5 and TRBJ2-7, with 7 bases fitting TRBD1. Germline-derived CDR1 and CDR2 are LGHNT and FRNRAP. This CDR3 is 15 amino acids long. Unmatched junction bases numbered 10, after V lost 1 base and J lost 7 bases. This chain's CDR3 is CASGLAGQASGEQYF. Written as DNA, the CDR3 is TGTGCTAGTGGTTTGGCCGGACAGGCCTCGGGGGAGCAGTACTTC. Variable domain in full (rest from reference TRBV12-5 and TRBJ2-7): DARVTQTPRHKVTEMGQEVTMRCQPILGHNTVFWYRQTMMQGLELLAYFRNRAPLDDSGMPKDRFSAEMPDATLATLKIQPSEPRDSAVYFCASGLAGQASGEQYFGPGTRLTVT.

V and J are TRBV2 and TRBJ2-5, with D perhaps TRBD1 (6 bases). The closer fit of TRBJ2-7 to the DNA end suggests the J call may be wrong. Germline loops: CDR1 SNHLY, CDR2 FYNNEI. The CDR3 is made up of 14 amino acids. The CDR3 region is CASSQFRGPYEQYF. The DNA of the CDR3 is TGTGCCAGCAGCCAATTCAGGGGACCCTACGAGCAGTACTTC.

The chain links TRBV29-1 to TRBJ2-6, with 11 bases matching TRBD1. The V gene end was trimmed by 6 bases and the J gene end by 0 bases; junction bases not matched to a gene: 4. The V gene's germline CDR1 is SQVTM and CDR2 ANQGSEA. CDR3 length: 16 amino acids. CDR3 coding DNA: TGCAGCGTCGGACAGGGGGCGCTCTCTGGGGCCAACGTCCTGACTTTC. It yields the protein CSVGQGALSGANVLTF.

The V and J genes are TRBV9 and TRBJ2-1, with D possibly matching TRBD2 (5 bases). CDR3 length equals 14 residues. Between the trimmed V and J ends, which lost 6 bases and 0 bases, there was a span of 10 bases. Germline V gene sequence: CDR1 SGDLS, CDR2 YYNGEE. CDR3 amino acids: CASNLASSYNEQFF. The CDR3 DNA sequence: TGTGCCAGCAACTTAGCGAGCTCCTACAATGAGCAGTTCTTC. Drawing the rest from reference TRBV9 and TRBJ2-1, the complete variable domain is DSGVTQTPKHLITATGQRVTLRCSPRSGDLSVYWYQQSLDQGLQFLIQYYNGEERAKGNILERFSAQQFPDLHSELNLSSLELGDSALYFCASNLASSYNEQFFGPGTRLTVL.

The sample holds one count of this clone. This chain connects TRBV7-2 to TRBJ1-2; 8 nucleotides line up with TRBD1. This CDR3 region has 15 residues. Per the germline V gene, CDR1 is SGHTA and CDR2 is FQGNSA. The ends lost 5 bases at V and 8 bases at J; junction bases unmatched: 13. The CDR3 DNA follows: TGTGCCAGCAGCCGGAGTCAGGGGGCGGGGCGGGGCTACACCTTC. It translates to CASSRSQGAGRGYTF.

The gene calls are TRBV6-5 and TRBJ2-2, with D unresolved. The germline V gene has CDR1 MNHEY and CDR2 SVGAGI. Deletions cut 5 bases from V and 5 bases from J, with 9 bases between. CDR3 length: 13 residues. CDR3 amino acids: CASSRTGTGELFF. CDR3 coding DNA: TGTGCCAGCAGTCGCACCGGTACCGGGGAGCTGTTTTTT.

V gene TRBV5-6 combines with J gene TRBJ1-3; no clear D gene. This CDR3 is built from 16 residues. V lost 0 bases and J lost 0, with 10 bases in between. Germline values: CDR1 SGHDT, CDR2 YYEEEE. CDR3: CASSLERAGSGNTIYF. In DNA, the CDR3 is TGTGCCAGCAGCTTGGAAAGAGCAGGCTCTGGAAACACCATATATTTT.

The chain recombines TRBV19 with TRBJ2-7; TRBD2 agrees at 8 bases. The CDR3 has 15 amino acids. The V gene end was trimmed by 1 base and the J gene end by 3 bases; junction bases not matched to a gene: 5. Germline V CDR1 and CDR2: LNHDA, SQIVND (reference sequence). CDR3 residues: CASSIVTGGYYEQYF. The CDR3 DNA reads TGTGCCAGTAGTATAGTGACGGGGGGGTACTACGAGCAGTACTTC.

In this sample, this clone turned up a few times. The chain carries TRBV5-4 and TRBJ2-5; D uncertain. V was shortened by 0 bases and J by 5 bases, with 8 bases between the two germline ends. This CDR3 comprises 13 residues. Looked up from germline, CDR1 is SGHNT and CDR2 is YYREEE (reference sequence). The CDR3, as DNA: TGTGCCAGCAGCTTGGCCCCGCAGGAGACCCAGTACTTC. Translated, it gives CASSLAPQETQYF.

This clone was seen once. This chain uses TRBV6-1 with TRBJ2-1; weak D call: TRBD2 (6 bases). This CDR3 contains 11 residues. The V gene's germline CDR1 is MNHNS and CDR2 SASEGT. V was shortened by 8 bases and J by 5 bases, with 7 bases between the two germline ends. CDR3 nucleotides: TGTGCCAGCGGGAGGAACAATGAGCAGTTCTTC. Protein product: CASGRNNEQFF.